This TCR beta chain originates from a study of brain T cells in children with intractable seizures. Overall study findings and caveats: Pre-surgery blood may have been undersampled, hiding some clones.

The V gene lost 0 bases and the J gene lost 8 bases, with 7 bases spanning the gap. Germline CDR1 LNHDA, CDR2 SQIVND (reference sequence). The CDR3 length is 12 residues. Concerning this clone: Antigen: not known.

Time point: blood from clinic visit 5 months post-surgery; TSC patient then seizure free. Sequencing was performed with immunoSEQ multiplex PCR; in TCRdb, only in-frame clones are kept and a portion is missing. The data hold 340,000 or so clones, with over 90% observed a single time. J is TRBJ1-2 and V is TRBV19, with D unclear. Sequences were derived from peripheral blood, sampled around 5 months after surgery. This receptor was obtained from a boy younger than two with tuberous sclerosis and intractable seizures. CDR3 in amino acids: CASSIEGHGYTF. The CDR3 DNA sequence: TGTGCCAGTAGTATAGAGGGCCACGGCTACACCTTC. Together with reference TRBV19 and TRBJ1-2, the CDR3 gives the full variable domain: DGGITQSPKYLFRKEGQNVTLSCEQNLNHDAMYWYRQDPGQGLRLIYYSQIVNDFQKGDIAEGYSVSREKKESFPLTVTSAQKNPTAFYLCASSIEGHGYTFGSGTRLTVV.